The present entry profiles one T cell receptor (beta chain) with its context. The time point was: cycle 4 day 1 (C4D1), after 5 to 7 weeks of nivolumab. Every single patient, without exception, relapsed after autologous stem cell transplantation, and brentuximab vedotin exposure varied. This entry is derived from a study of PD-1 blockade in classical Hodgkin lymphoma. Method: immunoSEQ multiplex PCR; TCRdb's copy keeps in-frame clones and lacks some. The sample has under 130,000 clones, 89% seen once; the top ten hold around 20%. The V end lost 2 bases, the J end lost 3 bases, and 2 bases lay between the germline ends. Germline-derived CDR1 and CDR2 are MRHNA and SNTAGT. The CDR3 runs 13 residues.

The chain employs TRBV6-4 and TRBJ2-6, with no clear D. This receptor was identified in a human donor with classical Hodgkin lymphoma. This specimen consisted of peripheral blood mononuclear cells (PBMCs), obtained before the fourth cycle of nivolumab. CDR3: CASSDGGANVLTF. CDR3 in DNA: TGTGCCAGCAGTGACGGTGGGGCCAACGTCCTGACTTTC.